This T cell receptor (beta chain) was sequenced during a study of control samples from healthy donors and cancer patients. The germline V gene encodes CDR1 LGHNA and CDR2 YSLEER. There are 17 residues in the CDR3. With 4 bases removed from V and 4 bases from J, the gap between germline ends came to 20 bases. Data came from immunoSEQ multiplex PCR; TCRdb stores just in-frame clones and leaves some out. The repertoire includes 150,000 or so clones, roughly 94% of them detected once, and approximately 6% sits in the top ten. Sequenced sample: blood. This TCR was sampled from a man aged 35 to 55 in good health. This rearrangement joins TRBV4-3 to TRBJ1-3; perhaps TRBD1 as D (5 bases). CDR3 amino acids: CASSPHKTGSGGNTIYF. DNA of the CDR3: TGCGCCAGCAGCCCCCATAAAACAGGATCTGGGGGAAACACCATATATTTT.